This T cell receptor beta chain was recorded in a study of early T cells in non-severe SARS-CoV-2 infection. Study overall: With bulk RNA from unsorted whole blood as input, sequencing yielded unpaired chains. Study-level results: The matching step, a VDJdb search, favored anti-spike CD8 responses and missed private and CD4 specificities.

TCRdb passed the 5' RACE reads through MiXCR, listing each CDR3 protein once. In the table there are about 97,000 distinct CDR3 sequences, roughly 9.6% of which are singletons. Details on this clonotype: Its antigen is undetermined. A much more abundant neighbour one base away suggests this may be a read error.

This CDR3 region has 14 residues. The trim removed 6 bases at V and 0 bases at J, leaving 5 bases unmatched. Germline V gives CDR1 SNHLY, CDR2 FYNNEI. The receptor was derived from an adult who was a healthcare worker with PCR-confirmed SARS-CoV-2 infection or an uninfected control (not recorded which). The chain links TRBV2 to TRBJ2-7; 7 nucleotides align to TRBD1. The sequenced sample was whole blood, obtained at baseline. The CDR3 nucleotides are TGTGCCAGCAGAGGGACAGTGAGCTCCTACGAGCAGTACTTC. As protein: CASRGTVSSYEQYF.